The T cell receptor beta chain described here comes from a study of T-cell reconstitution after alpha-beta-depleted transplantation in children. Whole-study findings and limits: When one year had passed after transplant, most T-cell counts and diversity came from newly produced T cells. Surviving thymic progenitors and recipient T cells were the source of high TCRbeta diversity at day 60 in some patients.

This clonotype was seen many times. The antigen is not known. With V trimmed by 5 bases and J by 3 bases, 6 bases remained unmatched. The CDR3 loop spans 15 amino acids. Germline values: CDR1 SGHTA, CDR2 FQGNSA. Using unique molecular identifiers, the investigators prepared the TCRbeta library. TCRdb analysed the PCR reads with MiXCR anew, one entry per CDR3 protein. The data hold about 240,000 distinct CDR3 sequences, with roughly a quarter observed a single time. Sample: PBMCs, taken before TCRalphabeta/CD19-depleted stem cell transplant. The origin of this receptor is a girl aged 2 to 10 with Fanconi anemia, due to receive a stem cell transplant. The V call is TRBV7-2, the J call TRBJ1-4; 7 positions match TRBD1. The CDR3 protein is CASSPYRGSNEKLFF. The CDR3 DNA sequence: TGTGCCAGCAGCCCCTACAGGGGATCTAATGAAAAACTGTTTTTT.